These 11 T cell receptor beta chains were sequenced from one sample in a study of T cell responses to AZD1222 COVID-19 vaccine. The repertoire was sequenced with immunoSEQ multiplex PCR; TCRdb's copy has only in-frame clones and lacks some. Altogether tens of thousands of clones are present, around 82% being singletons, with the ten largest covering about 3.9%. The starting material was peripheral blood, obtained on day 0 of AZD1222 vaccination. Receptors originate from an adult in good health.

The J gene is TRBJ1-2, the V gene TRBV28, with D uncertain. This CDR3 comprises 14 residues. In germline, CDR1 is MDHEN, CDR2 SYDVKM. The V end lost 3 bases, the J end lost 2 bases, and 10 bases lay between the germline ends. CDR3 in DNA: TGTGCCAGCAGTTTGACCCAAGTCAACTATGGCTACACCTTC. This sequence encodes CASSLTQVNYGYTF.

The chain joins TRBV5-1 to TRBJ2-1; D possibly corresponds to TRBD2 (5 bases). This CDR3 is built from 16 residues. Germline loops: CDR1 SGHRS, CDR2 YFSETQ. V was trimmed by 0 bases and J by 5 bases, leaving 15 bases between them. DNA for the CDR3: TGCGCCAGCAGCTTGGGGTGGGGAGCTGAGAACAATGAGCAGTTCTTC. This sequence encodes CASSLGWGAENNEQFF.

Only one count was recorded for this clone. The chain carries TRBV2 and TRBJ1-2, with D possibly being TRBD1 (5 bases). Germline V lookup: CDR1 SNHLY, CDR2 FYNNEI. The CDR3 runs 15 residues. Trimming pared 0 bases from V and 4 bases from J, leaving 12 bases between. The CDR3 spells CASSEATQGRYGYTF. CDR3 DNA sequence: TGTGCCAGCAGTGAAGCTACCCAGGGACGCTATGGCTACACCTTC.

The chain recombines TRBV7-9 with TRBJ1-1; D is ambiguous. Trimming took off 5 bases at V and 0 bases at J, with 13 bases between the two ends. Per germline, CDR1 SEHNR and CDR2 FQNEAQ (reference sequence). The CDR3 sequence is 15 residues long. CDR3 protein: CASSPLGQLNTEAFF. CDR3 coding DNA: TGTGCCAGCAGCCCTCTCGGGCAGTTGAACACTGAAGCTTTCTTT.

V is TRBV5-8 and J is TRBJ1-5, with D uncertain. Between the trimmed V and J ends, which lost 3 bases and 3 bases, there was a span of 7 bases. The germline V gene encodes CDR1 SGHTS and CDR2 YDEGEE. CDR3 length: 13 residues. The CDR3 protein is CASSWVINQPQHF. The CDR3 bases are TGTGCCAGCAGCTGGGTGATCAATCAGCCCCAGCATTTT.

In this sample, this clone turned up a few times. The junction departs from the called germline gene at one end, perhaps through a read error. The CDR3 region is CASSLFNDGYTF. The CDR3 coding sequence is TGCGCCAGCAGCTTGTTTAACGATGGCTACACCTTC. The chain links TRBV5-1 to TRBJ1-2; D not certain. Looked up from germline, CDR1 is SGHRS and CDR2 is YFSETQ. CDR3 length: 12 amino acids.

The chain has TRBV6-5 and TRBJ1-2; tentative D call: TRBD1 (5 bases). This CDR3 spans 10 amino acids. V lost 8 bases and J lost 8, with 9 bases in between. The V gene's germline CDR1 is MNHEY and CDR2 SVGAGI. The CDR3 loop reads CASQGDGYTF. The CDR3 DNA is TGTGCCAGCCAAGGGGACGGCTACACCTTC.

V usage is TRBV18 and J usage is TRBJ2-6, with 7 bases identical to TRBD1. Unmatched junction bases numbered 9, after V lost 6 bases and J lost 4 bases. Germline V gene data show CDR1 as KGHSH and CDR2 as LQKENI. The CDR3 consists of 16 residues. This CDR3 is CASSPDRALGANVLTF. The CDR3 nucleotides are TGTGCCAGCTCCCCAGACAGGGCTTTAGGGGCCAACGTCCTGACTTTC.

This clone was picked up a small number of times. This chain connects TRBV7-9 to TRBJ1-4; D unresolved. The CDR3 is 17 amino acids. Per germline, CDR1 SEHNR and CDR2 FQNEAQ (reference sequence). V lost 1 base to trimming and J lost 1 base, with 13 bases between them. The CDR3 here is CASSLGWEGVTNEKLFF. The CDR3 bases are TGTGCCAGCAGCTTAGGCTGGGAAGGAGTAACTAATGAAAAACTGTTTTTT.

The chain carries TRBV11-3 and TRBJ1-1; D perhaps matches TRBD1 (5 bases). V was shortened by 3 bases and J by 1 base, with 12 bases between the two germline ends. The CDR3 covers 15 residues. Germline V lookup: CDR1 SGHNT, CDR2 YENEEA. The CDR3 bases are TGTGCCAGCAGCTTTGTCTACAGGAAGAACACTGAAGCTTTCTTT. It specifies CASSFVYRKNTEAFF.

This chain links TRBV3-1 (or the pseudogene TRBV3-2) with TRBJ2-3; D unclear. Trimming took 0 bases from V and 10 from J, leaving 11 bases between them. In germline, CDR1 is LGHDT, CDR2 YNNKEL (reference sequence). CDR3 length equals 13 residues. The chain's CDR3 is CASSQESSGPQYF. As DNA, the CDR3 is TGTGCCAGCAGCCAAGAGTCAAGTGGGCCGCAGTATTTT.